Presented here are 11 T cell receptor beta chains from one specimen sequenced in a study of T cell responses to AZD1222 COVID-19 vaccine. Profiling relied on immunoSEQ multiplex PCR, and the TCRdb table lists in-frame clones only, not all of them. The data contain 60,000 to 65,000 clones, roughly 84% of them singletons. This specimen consisted of peripheral blood, obtained on day 0 of AZD1222 vaccination. All receptors derive from an adult in good health.

The table lists this clone with a few counts. The V gene is TRBV10-3, the J gene TRBJ2-3; the D gene is possibly TRBD1 (6 bases). Germline CDR1 is ENHRY and CDR2 is SYGVKD. The CDR3 consists of 16 residues. Trimming shortened V by 1 base and J by 1 base, and 12 bases separated the two germline ends. The CDR3 DNA is TGTGCCATCAGTGAGTTAAGGGCAGGGGGCACAGATACGCAGTATTTT. Its protein is CAISELRAGGTDTQYF.

V is TRBV24-1 and J is TRBJ1-2, with D unclear. The CDR3 runs to 13 residues. CDR1 is KGHDR, CDR2 SFDVKD, per germline. Trimming pared 6 bases from V and 4 bases from J, leaving 11 bases between. CDR3 bases: TGTGCCACCAGTCCCGGGAGCTTCTATGGCTACACCTTC. This encodes CATSPGSFYGYTF.

Only one count was recorded for this clone. The V and J genes are TRBV29-1 and TRBJ1-1; D perhaps matches TRBD1 (5 bases). CDR1 is SQVTM and CDR2 is ANQGSEA in the germline V gene. Trimming took 3 bases from V and 4 from J, leaving 12 bases between them. The CDR3 covers 13 residues. The CDR3 nucleotides are TGCAGCGTTGAGGGCAGGGTGGGCACTGAAGCTTTCTTT. It is translated as CSVEGRVGTEAFF.

This chain uses TRBV7-6 with TRBJ2-7, with a weak D call TRBD1 (6 bases). The CDR3 contains 17 residues. V was clipped by 5 bases and J by 4 bases, with 24 bases between them. The germline CDR1 and CDR2 sequences are SGHVS and FNYEAQ. This CDR3 is CASSPWWGHFVVYEQYF. CDR3 DNA sequence: TGTGCCAGCAGCCCCTGGTGGGGACACTTCGTTGTGTACGAGCAGTACTTC.

This chain joins TRBV7-6 and TRBJ1-4, with D uncertain. The CDR3 covers 17 residues. Trimming pared 2 bases from V and 7 bases from J, leaving 20 bases between. From germline, CDR1 is SGHVS and CDR2 FNYEAQ. The DNA of the CDR3 is TGTGCCAGCAGCTTAACATCTATGGCGGTTCACGGTGAAAAACTGTTTTTT. It is translated as CASSLTSMAVHGEKLFF.

The chain links TRBV6-5 to TRBJ1-1; D call uncertain. Deletions cut 2 bases from V and 7 bases from J, with 14 bases between. Germline-derived CDR1 and CDR2 are MNHEY and SVGAGI. CDR3 length: 14 amino acids. This chain's CDR3 is CASSYATVSYEAFF. CDR3 sequence (DNA): TGTGCCAGCAGTTACGCCACAGTGAGTTATGAAGCTTTCTTT.

The gene calls are TRBV3-1 (or the pseudogene TRBV3-2) and TRBJ2-1; D gene uncertain. The CDR3 runs 13 residues. Between the trimmed V and J ends, which lost 0 bases and 8 bases, there was a span of 8 bases. Germline loops: CDR1 LGHDT, CDR2 YNNKEL (reference sequence). The CDR3 region is CASSQDRADEQFF. CDR3 nucleotides: TGTGCCAGCAGCCAAGACCGAGCCGATGAGCAGTTCTTC.

J is TRBJ1-6 and V is TRBV20-1, with TRBD1 matching over 8 bases. CDR3 length equals 14 residues. The J segment lost 7 bases and the V segment lost 3 bases, leaving 5 bases of the junction unmatched. In germline, CDR1 is DFQATT, CDR2 SNEGSKA (reference sequence). CDR3 residues: CSASWGTGNSPLHF. The DNA for the CDR3 is TGCAGTGCTAGTTGGGGGACAGGAAATTCACCCCTCCACTTT.

This clone is a singleton in its sample. V gene TRBV5-1 combines with J gene TRBJ2-7; 7 bases align to TRBD1. The ends lost 3 bases at V and 6 bases at J; junction bases unmatched: 3. Germline CDR1 SGHRS, CDR2 YFSETQ. The length of the CDR3 is 12 residues. This CDR3 is CASSSQGPEQYF. The CDR3 coding sequence is TGCGCCAGCAGCTCACAGGGGCCCGAGCAGTACTTC. Variable domain in full (rest from reference TRBV5-1 and TRBJ2-7): KAGVTQTPRYLIKTRGQQVTLSCSPISGHRSVSWYQQTPGQGLQFLFEYFSETQRNKGNFPGRFSGRQFSNSRSEMNVSTLELGDSALYLCASSSQGPEQYFGPGTRLTVT.

This sequence joins TRBV5-6 and TRBJ1-2; a possible D gene is TRBD1 (6 bases). V was clipped by 0 bases and J by 8 bases, with 14 bases between them. The CDR3 runs 14 residues. CDR1 is SGHDT, CDR2 YYEEEE, per germline. CDR3 DNA: TGTGCCAGCAGCTTGGTGGGGCCAGGGGAGGGCTACACCTTC. Translation gives CASSLVGPGEGYTF.

This clone showed up just a few times. A read error likely explains this, since a far larger clone differs by one base. The chain couples TRBV4-2 to TRBJ2-7; TRBD1 matches at 8 bases. This CDR3 is 18 amino acids long. In germline, CDR1 is LGHNA, CDR2 YNFKEQ. In DNA, the CDR3 is TGTCCCAGCAGCCAAGACGACTGGGGGACAGGCAAACCTTACGAGCAGTACTTC. Amino acids: CPSSQDDWGTGKPYEQYF.